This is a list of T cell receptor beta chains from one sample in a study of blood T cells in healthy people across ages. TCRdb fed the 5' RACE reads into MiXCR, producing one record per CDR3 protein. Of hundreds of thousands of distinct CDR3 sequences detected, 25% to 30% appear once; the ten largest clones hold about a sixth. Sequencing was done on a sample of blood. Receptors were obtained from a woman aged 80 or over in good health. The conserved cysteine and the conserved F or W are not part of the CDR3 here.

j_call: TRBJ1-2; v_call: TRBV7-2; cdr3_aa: ASSFRGATYGYT
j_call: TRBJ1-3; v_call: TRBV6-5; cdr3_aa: ASSSWTGGASGNTIY
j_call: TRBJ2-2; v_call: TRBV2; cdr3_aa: ASSLEDGELF
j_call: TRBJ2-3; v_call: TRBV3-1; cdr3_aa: ASSQRLGRLDTQY
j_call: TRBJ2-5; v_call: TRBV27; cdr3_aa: ASSITCGGLGETQY
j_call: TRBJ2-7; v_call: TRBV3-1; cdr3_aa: ASSQGDGQNEQY
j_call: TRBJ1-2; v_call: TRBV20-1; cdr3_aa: SADQGYGYT
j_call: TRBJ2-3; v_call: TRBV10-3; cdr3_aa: AISAIRRVRTDTQY
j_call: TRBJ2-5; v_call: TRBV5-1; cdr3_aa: ASSLGAEGETQY
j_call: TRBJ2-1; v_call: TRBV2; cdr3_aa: ASSALAILHNEQF
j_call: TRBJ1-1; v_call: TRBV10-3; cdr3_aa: AISENTEAF
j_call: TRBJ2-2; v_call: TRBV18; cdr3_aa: ASSPFRTELNTGELF
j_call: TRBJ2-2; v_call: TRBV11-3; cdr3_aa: ASSLGRQGRTGELF
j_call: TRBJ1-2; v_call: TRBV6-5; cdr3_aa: ASSYSRAANYGYT
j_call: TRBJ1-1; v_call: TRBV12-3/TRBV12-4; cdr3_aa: ASSLTRAANTEAF
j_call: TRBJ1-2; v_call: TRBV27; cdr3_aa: ASSLRPGVGYT
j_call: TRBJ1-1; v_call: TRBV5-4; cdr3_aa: ASSSPSRVNTEAF
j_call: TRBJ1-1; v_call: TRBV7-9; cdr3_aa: ACSFGRVNTEAF
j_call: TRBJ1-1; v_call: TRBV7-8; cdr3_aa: ASSLAQRGNTEAF
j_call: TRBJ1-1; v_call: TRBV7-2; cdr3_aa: ASSLVNRGEAF
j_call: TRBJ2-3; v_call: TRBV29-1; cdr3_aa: SVPGQGRADTQY
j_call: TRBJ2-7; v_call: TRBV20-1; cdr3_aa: SARQRSGGEQY
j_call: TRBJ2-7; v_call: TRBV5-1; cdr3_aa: ASSLVEWSDSYEQY
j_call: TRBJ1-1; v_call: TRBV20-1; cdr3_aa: SASTARGNWMNTEAF
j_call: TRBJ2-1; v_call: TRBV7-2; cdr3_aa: ASSLSFEQF
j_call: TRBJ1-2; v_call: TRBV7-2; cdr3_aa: ASGRQGDLYGYT
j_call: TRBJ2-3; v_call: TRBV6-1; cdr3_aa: ASSVSTSGGTDTQY
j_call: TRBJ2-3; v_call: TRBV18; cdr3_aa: ASSSGTSGSTDTQY
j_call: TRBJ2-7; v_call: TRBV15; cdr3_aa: ATSRGQGKRYEQY
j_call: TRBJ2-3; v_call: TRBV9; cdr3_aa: ASSVRGYSTDTQY
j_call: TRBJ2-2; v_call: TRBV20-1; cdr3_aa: SAGSGGGSIGELF
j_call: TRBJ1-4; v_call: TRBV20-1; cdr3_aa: SAVSATNEKLF
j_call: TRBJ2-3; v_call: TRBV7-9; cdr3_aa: ASTARGAYTDTQY
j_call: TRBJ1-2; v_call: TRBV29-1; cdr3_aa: SVTDGNYGYT
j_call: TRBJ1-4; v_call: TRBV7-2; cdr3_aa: ASSSTRVQEKLF
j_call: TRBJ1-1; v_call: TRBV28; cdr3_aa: ASSPPGGRTEAF
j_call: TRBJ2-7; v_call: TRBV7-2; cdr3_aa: ASSLDWGETYEQY
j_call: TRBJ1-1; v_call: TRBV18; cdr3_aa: ASSPLSQVVGKNTEAF
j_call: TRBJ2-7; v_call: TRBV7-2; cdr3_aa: ASSVRDRYEQY
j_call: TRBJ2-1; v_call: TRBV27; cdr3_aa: ASSLGGQGLHYGQF
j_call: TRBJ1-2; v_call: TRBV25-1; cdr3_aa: ASSDFTGDGYGYT
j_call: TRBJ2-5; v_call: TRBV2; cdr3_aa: ASSAVRETQY
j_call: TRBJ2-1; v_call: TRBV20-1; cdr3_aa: SADFERERDEQF
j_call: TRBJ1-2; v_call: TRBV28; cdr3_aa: ASSLQGGYGYGYT
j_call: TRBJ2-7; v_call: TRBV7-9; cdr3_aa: ASSLSGAGTA
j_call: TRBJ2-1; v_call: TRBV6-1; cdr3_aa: ASSTSGLAYNEQF
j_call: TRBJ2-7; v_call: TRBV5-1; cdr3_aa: ASRSVGGGPYEQY
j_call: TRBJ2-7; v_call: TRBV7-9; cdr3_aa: ASSPDGAYEQY
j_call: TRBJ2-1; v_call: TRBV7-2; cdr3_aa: ASSFRTSGGHNEQF
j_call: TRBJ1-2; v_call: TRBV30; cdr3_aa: AWSPTGFGGYT
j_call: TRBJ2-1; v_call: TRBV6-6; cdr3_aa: ASSYPDSNEQF
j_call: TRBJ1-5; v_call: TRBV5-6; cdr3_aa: ASSFRFSPQH
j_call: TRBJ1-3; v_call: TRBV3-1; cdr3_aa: ASSRETGGLNTIY
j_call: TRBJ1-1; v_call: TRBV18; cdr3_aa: ASSSGQSTEAF
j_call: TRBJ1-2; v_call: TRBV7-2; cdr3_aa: ASSPIERDGYT
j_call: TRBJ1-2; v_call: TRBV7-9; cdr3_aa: ASRHRTGRNYGYT
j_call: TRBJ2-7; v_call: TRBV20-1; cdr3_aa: SARDLESSYEQY
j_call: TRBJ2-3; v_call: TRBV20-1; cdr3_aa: SALILAGGHPDTQY
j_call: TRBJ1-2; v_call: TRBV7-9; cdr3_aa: ASIQFPGLNYGYT